Below, 5 T cell receptor beta chains from the same sample are listed, as sequenced in a study of blood T cell repertoires in COVID-19. Generated by immunoSEQ multiplex PCR, the TCRdb table keeps only in-frame clones and is missing some. The table lists around 250,000 clones, just under 85% of them singletons, with about 15% in the top ten. The material sequenced was PBMCs or T cells enriched from blood (not recorded which). The receptors were sampled from a middle-aged man who had recovered from COVID-19.

The rearrangement uses TRBV15 and TRBJ1-1; 7 bases are a match to TRBD1. With 1 base clipped from V and 1 base from J, the junction kept 6 bases outside the gene matches. Germline values: CDR1 LNHNV, CDR2 YYDKDF (reference sequence). This CDR3 is built from 16 residues. CDR3 bases: TGTGCCACCAGCAGAGTAGGGGGCGGTCGGAACACTGAAGCTTTCTTT. Translating gives CATSRVGGGRNTEAFF.

The chain recombines TRBV5-1 with TRBJ2-1, with D unresolved. This CDR3 comprises 12 residues. The germline CDR1 and CDR2 sequences are SGHRS and YFSETQ. V lost 1 base and J lost 12, with 11 bases in between. CDR3 in DNA: TGCGCCAGCAGCTTGTCCCAAAACGGGCAGTTCTTC. This sequence encodes CASSLSQNGQFF.

This clone showed up just once. Additional DNA sequences in this sample encode the identical CDR3. The V and J genes are TRBV12-3 or TRBV12-4 and TRBJ2-5; D is uncertain. V lost 6 bases, J lost 5 bases, and 7 bases lay in between. This CDR3 is 11 amino acids long. As DNA, the CDR3 is TGTGCCAGCAGCTTACGGGAGACCCAGTACTTC. It codes for CASSLRETQYF.

The chain combines TRBV7-3 with TRBJ1-1; the D is unclear. Trimming cost V 5 bases and J 0 bases, with 7 bases left between them. Germline CDR1 is SGHTA and CDR2 is FQGTGA. This CDR3 contains 13 residues. Written as DNA, the CDR3 is TGTGCCAGCAGCCCGCGGATGAACACTGAAGCTTTCTTT. It translates to CASSPRMNTEAFF.

The chain has TRBV27 and TRBJ2-2; 8 bases are shared with TRBD2. The CDR3 totals 13 residues. V lost 5 bases, J lost 7 bases, and 3 bases stayed unmatched. Germline values: CDR1 MNHEY, CDR2 SMNVEV (reference sequence). CDR3 in amino acids: CASSTSGLGELFF. Here the CDR3 DNA reads TGTGCCAGCAGTACTAGCGGCCTCGGGGAGCTGTTTTTT.